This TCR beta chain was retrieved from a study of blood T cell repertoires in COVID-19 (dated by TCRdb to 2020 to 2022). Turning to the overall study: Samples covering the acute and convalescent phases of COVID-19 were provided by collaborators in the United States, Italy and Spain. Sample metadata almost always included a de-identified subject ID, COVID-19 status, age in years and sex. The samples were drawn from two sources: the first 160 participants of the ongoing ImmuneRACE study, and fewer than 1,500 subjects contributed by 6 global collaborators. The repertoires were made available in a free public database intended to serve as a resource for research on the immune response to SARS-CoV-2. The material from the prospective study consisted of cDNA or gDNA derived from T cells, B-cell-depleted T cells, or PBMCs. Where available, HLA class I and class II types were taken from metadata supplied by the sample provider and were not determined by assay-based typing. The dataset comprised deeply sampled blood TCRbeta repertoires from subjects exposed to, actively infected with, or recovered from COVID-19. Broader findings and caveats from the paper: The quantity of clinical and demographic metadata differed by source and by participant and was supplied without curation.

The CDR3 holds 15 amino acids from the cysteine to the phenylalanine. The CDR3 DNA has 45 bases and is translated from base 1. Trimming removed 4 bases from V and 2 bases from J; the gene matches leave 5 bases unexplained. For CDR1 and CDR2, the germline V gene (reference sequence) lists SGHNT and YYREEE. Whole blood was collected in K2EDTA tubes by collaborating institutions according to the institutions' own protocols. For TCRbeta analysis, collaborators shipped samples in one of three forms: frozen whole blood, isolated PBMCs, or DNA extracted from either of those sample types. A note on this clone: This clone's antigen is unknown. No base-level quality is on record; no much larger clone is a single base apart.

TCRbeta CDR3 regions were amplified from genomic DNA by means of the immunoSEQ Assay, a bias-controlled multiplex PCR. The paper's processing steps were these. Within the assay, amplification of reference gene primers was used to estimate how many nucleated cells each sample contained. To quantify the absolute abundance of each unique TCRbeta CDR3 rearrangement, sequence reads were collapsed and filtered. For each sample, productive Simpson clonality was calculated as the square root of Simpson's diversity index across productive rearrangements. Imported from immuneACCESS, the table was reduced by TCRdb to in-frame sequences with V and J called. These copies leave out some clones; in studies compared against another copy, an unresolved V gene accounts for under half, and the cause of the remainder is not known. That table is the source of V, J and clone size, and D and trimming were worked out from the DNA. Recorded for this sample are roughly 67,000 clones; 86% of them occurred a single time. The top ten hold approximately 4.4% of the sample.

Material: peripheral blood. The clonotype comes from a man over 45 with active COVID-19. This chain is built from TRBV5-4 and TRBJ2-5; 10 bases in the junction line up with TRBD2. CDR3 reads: CASSAAGGRQETQYF. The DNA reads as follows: TGTGCCAGCAGCGCAGCGGGAGGGCGGCAAGAGACCCAGTACTTC.